This T cell receptor beta chain originates from a study of neurological immune-mediated disorders. General observations from the study: Multiple sclerosis, the disease with the least TCR clonal expansion, fell below healthy controls, whereas HTLV-1-associated myelopathy showed the most.

The cDNA was generated through 5'RACE incorporating 10-nucleotide random UMIs. From 15-18 subjects, over 170 million TCR-beta sequences were obtained in each sequencing run. MiXCR, applied by TCRdb to the 5' RACE reads, yields one record per CDR3 protein. Here the sample spans fewer than 25,000 distinct CDR3 sequences, over 9.5% being singletons. This clonotype appeared many times. Its antigen is still unknown. The sequenced sample consisted of PBMCs. The TCR originated in a woman aged 55-75 years with HTLV-1-associated myelopathy (HAM/TSP).

The CDR3 region has the DNA TGCGCCAGCAGCTTGGAGCCCCCGTCGTACAATGAGCAGTTCTTC. This translates into CASSLEPPSYNEQFF. This sequence joins TRBV5-1 and TRBJ2-1; D uncertain. V was pared by 0 bases and J by 4 bases, with 11 bases between. The V gene's germline CDR1 is SGHRS and CDR2 YFSETQ. The CDR3 is made up of 15 amino acids.